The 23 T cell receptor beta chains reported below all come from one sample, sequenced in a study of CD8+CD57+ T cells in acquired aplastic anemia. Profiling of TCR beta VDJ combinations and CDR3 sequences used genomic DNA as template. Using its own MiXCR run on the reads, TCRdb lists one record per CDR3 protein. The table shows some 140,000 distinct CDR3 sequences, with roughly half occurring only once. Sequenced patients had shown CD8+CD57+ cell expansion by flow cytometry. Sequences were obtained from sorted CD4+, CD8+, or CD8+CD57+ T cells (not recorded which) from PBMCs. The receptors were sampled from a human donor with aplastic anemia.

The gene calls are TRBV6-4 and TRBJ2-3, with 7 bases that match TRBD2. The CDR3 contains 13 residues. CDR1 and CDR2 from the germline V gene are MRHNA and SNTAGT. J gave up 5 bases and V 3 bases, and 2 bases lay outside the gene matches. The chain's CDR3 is CASSELARDTQYF. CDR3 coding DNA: TGTGCCAGCAGTGAACTAGCGAGAGATACGCAGTATTTT.

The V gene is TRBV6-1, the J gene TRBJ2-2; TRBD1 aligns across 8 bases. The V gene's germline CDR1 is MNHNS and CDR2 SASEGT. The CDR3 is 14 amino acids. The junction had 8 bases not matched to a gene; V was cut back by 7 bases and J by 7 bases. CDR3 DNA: TGTGCCAGCAAACTAGACAGGGGTTACGGGGAGCTGTTTTTT. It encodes CASKLDRGYGELFF.

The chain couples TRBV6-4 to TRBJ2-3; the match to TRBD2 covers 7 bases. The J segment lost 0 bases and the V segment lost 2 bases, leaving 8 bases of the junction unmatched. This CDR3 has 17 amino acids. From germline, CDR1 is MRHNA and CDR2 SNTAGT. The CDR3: CASSDEGGGASTDTQYF. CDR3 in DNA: TGTGCCAGCAGTGACGAGGGCGGGGGAGCTAGCACAGATACGCAGTATTTT.

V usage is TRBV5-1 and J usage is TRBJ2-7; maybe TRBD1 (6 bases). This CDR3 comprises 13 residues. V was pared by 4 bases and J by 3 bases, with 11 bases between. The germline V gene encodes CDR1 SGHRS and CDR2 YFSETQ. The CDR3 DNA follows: TGCGCCAGCAGCAGGGACACCCTCTACGAGCAGTACTTC. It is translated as CASSRDTLYEQYF. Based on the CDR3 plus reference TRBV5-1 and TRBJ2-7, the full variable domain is KAGVTQTPRYLIKTRGQQVTLSCSPISGHRSVSWYQQTPGQGLQFLFEYFSETQRNKGNFPGRFSGRQFSNSRSEMNVSTLELGDSALYLCASSRDTLYEQYFGPGTRLTVT.

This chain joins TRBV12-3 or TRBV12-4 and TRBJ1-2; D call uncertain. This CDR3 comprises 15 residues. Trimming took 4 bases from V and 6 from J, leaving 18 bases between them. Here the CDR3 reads CASSSGVAGNNGYTF. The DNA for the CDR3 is TGTGCCAGCAGTTCCGGGGTAGCGGGGAACAATGGCTACACCTTC.

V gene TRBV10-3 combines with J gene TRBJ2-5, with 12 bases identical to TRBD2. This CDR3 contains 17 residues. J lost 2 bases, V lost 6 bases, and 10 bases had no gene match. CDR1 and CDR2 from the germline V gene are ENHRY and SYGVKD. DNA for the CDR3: TGTGCCATCAGCCGTAAACTAGCGGGAGGATTTCAAGAGACCCAGTACTTC. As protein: CAISRKLAGGFQETQYF.

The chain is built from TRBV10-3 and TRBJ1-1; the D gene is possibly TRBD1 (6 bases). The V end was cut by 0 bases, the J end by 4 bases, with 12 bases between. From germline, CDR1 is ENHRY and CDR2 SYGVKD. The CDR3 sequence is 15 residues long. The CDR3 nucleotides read TGTGCCATCAGTGAGTCGGGACAATCGGCCACTGAAGCTTTCTTT. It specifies CAISESGQSATEAFF.

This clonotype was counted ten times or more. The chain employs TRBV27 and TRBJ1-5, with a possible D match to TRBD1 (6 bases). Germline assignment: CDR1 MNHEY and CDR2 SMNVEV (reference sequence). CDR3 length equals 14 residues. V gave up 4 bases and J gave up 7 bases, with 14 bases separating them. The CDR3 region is CASSSQGMGQPQHF. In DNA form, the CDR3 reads TGTGCCAGCAGTTCCCAGGGGATGGGGCAGCCCCAGCATTTT.

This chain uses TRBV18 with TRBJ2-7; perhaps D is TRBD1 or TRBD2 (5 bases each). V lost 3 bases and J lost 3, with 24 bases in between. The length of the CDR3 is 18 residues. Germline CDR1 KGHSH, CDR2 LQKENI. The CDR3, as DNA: TGTGCCAGCTCACCCACAAGGTTGCAGGGAGAATACTACTACGAGCAGTACTTC. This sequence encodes CASSPTRLQGEYYYEQYF.

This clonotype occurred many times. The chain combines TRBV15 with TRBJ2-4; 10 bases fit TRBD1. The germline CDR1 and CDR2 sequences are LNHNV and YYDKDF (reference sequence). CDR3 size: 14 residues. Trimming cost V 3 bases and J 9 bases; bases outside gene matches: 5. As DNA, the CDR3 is TGTGCCACCAGCAGCGACAGGGGGCCTAGCATTCAGTACTTC. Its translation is CATSSDRGPSIQYF.

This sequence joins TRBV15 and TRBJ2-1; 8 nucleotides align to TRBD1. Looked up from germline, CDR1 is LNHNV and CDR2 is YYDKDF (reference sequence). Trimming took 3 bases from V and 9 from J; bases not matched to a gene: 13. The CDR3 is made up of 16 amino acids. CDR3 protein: CATSRAGQGRVTEQFF. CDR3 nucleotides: TGTGCCACCAGCAGGGCTGGACAGGGAAGGGTTACTGAGCAGTTCTTC.

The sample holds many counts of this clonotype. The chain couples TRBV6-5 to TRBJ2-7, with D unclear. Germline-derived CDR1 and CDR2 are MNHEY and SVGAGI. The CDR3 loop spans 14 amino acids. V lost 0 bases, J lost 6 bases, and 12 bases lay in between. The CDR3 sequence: CASSYSGSVREQYF. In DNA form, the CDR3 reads TGTGCCAGCAGTTACTCTGGTAGTGTCCGCGAGCAGTACTTC.

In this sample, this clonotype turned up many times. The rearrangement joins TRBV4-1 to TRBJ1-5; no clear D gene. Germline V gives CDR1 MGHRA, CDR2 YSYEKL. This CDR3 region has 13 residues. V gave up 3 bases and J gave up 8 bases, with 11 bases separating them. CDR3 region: CASSQPLSKPQHF. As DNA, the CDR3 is TGCGCCAGCAGCCAGCCCTTAAGTAAGCCCCAGCATTTT.

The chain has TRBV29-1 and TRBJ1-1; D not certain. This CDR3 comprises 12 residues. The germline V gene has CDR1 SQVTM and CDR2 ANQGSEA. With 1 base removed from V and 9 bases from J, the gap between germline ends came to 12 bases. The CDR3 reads CSVEGWRTKAFF. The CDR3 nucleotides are TGCAGCGTTGAAGGGTGGCGGACTAAAGCTTTCTTT.

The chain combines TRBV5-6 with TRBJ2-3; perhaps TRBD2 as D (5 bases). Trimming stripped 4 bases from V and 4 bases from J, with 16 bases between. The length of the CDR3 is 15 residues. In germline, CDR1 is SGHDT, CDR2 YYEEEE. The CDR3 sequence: CASSLPGVLADTQYF. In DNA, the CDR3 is TGTGCCAGCAGCCTCCCCGGGGTTTTAGCAGATACGCAGTATTTT.

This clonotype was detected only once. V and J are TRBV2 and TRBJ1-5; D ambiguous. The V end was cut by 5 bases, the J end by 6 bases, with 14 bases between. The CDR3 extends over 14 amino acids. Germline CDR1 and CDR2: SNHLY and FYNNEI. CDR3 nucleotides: TGTGCCAGCAGTATGGATAGGGAGAGTCAGCCCCAGCATTTT. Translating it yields CASSMDRESQPQHF.

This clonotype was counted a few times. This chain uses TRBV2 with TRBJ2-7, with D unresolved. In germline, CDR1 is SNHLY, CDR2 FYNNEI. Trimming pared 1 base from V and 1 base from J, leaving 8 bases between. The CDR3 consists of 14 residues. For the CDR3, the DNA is TGTGCCAGCAGTGAAGGACGGCTGTCCTACGAGCAGTACTTC. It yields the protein CASSEGRLSYEQYF.

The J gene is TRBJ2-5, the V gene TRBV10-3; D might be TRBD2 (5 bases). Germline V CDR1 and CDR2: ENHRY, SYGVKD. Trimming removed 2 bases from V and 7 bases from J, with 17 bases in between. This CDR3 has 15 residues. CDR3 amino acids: CAISEGFSREGTQYF. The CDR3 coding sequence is TGTGCCATCAGTGAGGGATTTTCTCGGGAAGGGACCCAGTACTTC.

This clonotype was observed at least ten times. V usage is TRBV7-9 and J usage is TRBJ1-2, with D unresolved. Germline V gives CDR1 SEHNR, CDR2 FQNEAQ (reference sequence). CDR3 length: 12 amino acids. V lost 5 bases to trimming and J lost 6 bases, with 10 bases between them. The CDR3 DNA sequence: TGTGCCAGCAGCCCTAACTTCGATGGCTACACCTTC. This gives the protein CASSPNFDGYTF.

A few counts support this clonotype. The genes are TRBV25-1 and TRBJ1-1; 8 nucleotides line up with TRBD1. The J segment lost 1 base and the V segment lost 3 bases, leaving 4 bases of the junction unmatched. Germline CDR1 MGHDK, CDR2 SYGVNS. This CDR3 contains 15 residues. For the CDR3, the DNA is TGTGCCAGCAGTGAGTGGACAGGGCGGAACACTGAAGCTTTCTTT. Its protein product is CASSEWTGRNTEAFF.

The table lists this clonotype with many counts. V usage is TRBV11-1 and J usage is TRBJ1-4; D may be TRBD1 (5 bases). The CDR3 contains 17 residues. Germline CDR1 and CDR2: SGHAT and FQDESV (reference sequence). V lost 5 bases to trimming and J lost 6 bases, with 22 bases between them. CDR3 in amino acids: CASSHNPTRASDEKLFF. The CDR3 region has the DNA TGTGCCAGCAGCCATAACCCGACCAGGGCTTCGGATGAAAAACTGTTTTTT.

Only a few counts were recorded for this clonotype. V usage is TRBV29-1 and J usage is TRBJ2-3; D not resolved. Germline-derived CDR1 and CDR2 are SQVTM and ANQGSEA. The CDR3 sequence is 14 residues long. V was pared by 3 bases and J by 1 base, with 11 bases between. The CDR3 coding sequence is TGCAGCGTTGAGGTACGACGGGGCACAGATACGCAGTATTTT. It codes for CSVEVRRGTDTQYF.

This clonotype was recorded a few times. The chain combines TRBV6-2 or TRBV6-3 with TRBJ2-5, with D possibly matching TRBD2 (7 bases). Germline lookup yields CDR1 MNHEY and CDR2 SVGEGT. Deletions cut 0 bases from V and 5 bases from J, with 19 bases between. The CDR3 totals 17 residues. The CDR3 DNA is TGTGCCAGCAGTTACTCGCGGGAGACAGGAGGCGGCGAGACCCAGTACTTC. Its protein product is CASSYSRETGGGETQYF.